This T cell receptor beta chain was observed in a study of cytomegalovirus exposure and HLA in healthy donors. Study outcomes and limitations: Using the classifier, cytomegalovirus status was reportedly diagnosed with high specificity and sensitivity.

Germline trimming cut 1 base from V and 4 bases from J; bases unmatched to any gene: 9. The germline V gene encodes CDR1 MGHRA and CDR2 YSYEKL. The length of the CDR3 is 16 residues. The method was immunoSEQ multiplex PCR; TCRdb's version includes in-frame clones alone and lacks a portion of them. The data show 150,000 to 250,000 clones, about 81% seen once. As to this clone: The antigen is unknown.

The donors were members of the validation cohort, which comprised 120 subjects and was separate from the first cohort of more than 500 subjects. The TCR comes from a young woman in good health and CMV-seronegative. The source material was PBMCs. V gene TRBV4-1 combines with J gene TRBJ2-5; TRBD2 matches 7 bases. CDR3 in amino acids: CASSQGAGGTIETQYF. As DNA, the CDR3 is TGCGCCAGCAGCCAAGGGGCCGGGGGGACTATAGAGACCCAGTACTTC.